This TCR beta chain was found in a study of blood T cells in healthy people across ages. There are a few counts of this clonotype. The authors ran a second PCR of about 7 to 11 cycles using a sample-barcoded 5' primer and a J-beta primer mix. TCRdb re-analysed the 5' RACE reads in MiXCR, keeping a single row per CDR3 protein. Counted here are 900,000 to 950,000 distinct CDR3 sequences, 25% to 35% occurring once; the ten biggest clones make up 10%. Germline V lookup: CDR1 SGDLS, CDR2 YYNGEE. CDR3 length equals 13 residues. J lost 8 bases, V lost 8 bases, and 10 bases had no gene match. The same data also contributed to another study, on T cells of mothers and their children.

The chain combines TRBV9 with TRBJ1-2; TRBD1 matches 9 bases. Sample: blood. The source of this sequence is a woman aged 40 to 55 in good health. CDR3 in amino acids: CASSQGAKGGYTF. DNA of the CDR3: TGTGCCAGTTCACAGGGGGCGAAAGGAGGCTACACCTTC. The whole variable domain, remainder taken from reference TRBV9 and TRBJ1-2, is DSGVTQTPKHLITATGQRVTLRCSPRSGDLSVYWYQQSLDQGLQFLIQYYNGEERAKGNILERFSAQQFPDLHSELNLSSLELGDSALYFCASSQGAKGGYTFGSGTRLTVV.